Included here is one T cell receptor beta chain sequence, with context. The specificity of this receptor is unknown. No per-base quality is available; no much larger clone lies one base away. The data stem from a study of T cell repertoires in cytomegalovirus infection (dated by TCRdb to about 2019). The study in broad terms: Recently identified HLA-C-restricted CMV epitopes, whose presentation resists viral immunomodulation, were targeted by peptide stimulations together with well-studied HLA-B-restricted epitopes. Donor HLA type was relevant to the analysis, as public TCR beta signatures indicated carriage of CMV infection together with the matching HLA type.

In light of the paper, this sample's treatment or condition label describes: in vitro stimulation with specific CMV peptide epitopes to enrich CMV-specific T cells. Instrument on record: Illumina HiSeq 1500. TCRdb's own reprocessing of the public reads used fastp at Q25 and MiXCR and kept productive beta chains. Identical CDR3 proteins give one entry, which carries the most common genes and DNA. The sample table holds about 570,000 distinct CDR3 sequences, of which 40% were seen once. The ten largest clones capture around 46% of the sample. V is trimmed back by 10 bases and J by 5 bases, and the junction contains 6 bases that no gene match accounts for. Reading the germline V gene gives CDR1 MDHEN and CDR2 SYDVKM. Inclusive of the bounding cysteine and phenylalanine, the CDR3 is 13 residues long. Kept here is only the CDR3 DNA, which spans 39 bases and is read in frame from base 1. Results and caveats for the whole study, not just this receptor: The ex vivo response was dominated by HLA-C-restricted CMV-specific TCR beta clonotypes, and the single most frequent clonotype in two of eight donors was supplied by these HLA-C-restricted clonotypes. Cumulative frequency of public TCR beta family members discriminated carriers of CMV infection plus the relevant HLA type in this cohort and an independent approximately 370-donor cohort.

This clonotype was obtained from a human donor in good health (CMV status not recorded). Some clones in this sample may be carry-over from other donors' samples. The sequence is built from TRBV28 and TRBJ2-1, and 9 bases in between align with TRBD2. The starting material was cultured PBMCs, obtained from culture after CMV antigen stimulation. The bases read TGTGCCATCCTTAGCGGGGGAGACAATGAGCAGTTCTTC. The encoded protein is CAILSGGDNEQFF. Here the CDR3 is joined to the reference TRBV28 and TRBJ2-1 genes, and the full variable domain is: DVKVTQSSRYLVKRTGEKVFLECVQDMDHENMFWYRQDPGLGLRLIYFSYDVKMKEKGDIPEGYSVSREKKERFSLILESASTNQTSMYLCAILSGGDNEQFFGPGTRLTVL.